Each of the 13 T cell receptor beta chains below was sequenced from the same sample in a study of PD-1 blockade in classical Hodgkin lymphoma. The time point is: newly diagnosed, previously untreated cHL patient sample. Profiling relied on immunoSEQ multiplex PCR, and the TCRdb table lists in-frame clones only, not all of them. The sample lists some 70,000 clones; over 90% were seen once. The sequencing sample was made of peripheral blood mononuclear cells (PBMCs). The receptors were sampled from a human donor with classical Hodgkin lymphoma.

The V call is TRBV25-1, the J call TRBJ2-2; the D gene is possibly TRBD1 (6 bases). The CDR3 is made up of 14 amino acids. Germline-derived CDR1 and CDR2 are MGHDK and SYGVNS. V was shortened by 4 bases and J by 4 bases, with 10 bases between the two germline ends. As DNA, the CDR3 is TGTGCCAGCAGTGTACAGGGTGGCACCGGGGAGCTGTTTTTT. It is translated as CASSVQGGTGELFF.

This rearrangement joins TRBV9 to TRBJ2-7; TRBD1 matches at 7 bases. The CDR3 covers 16 residues. CDR1 SGDLS and CDR2 YYNGEE come from the germline V gene. The J segment lost 6 bases and the V segment lost 4 bases, leaving 16 bases of the junction unmatched. The CDR3 bases are TGTGCCAGCAGCCCTAGGACAGGCTCCCGGGTCGCCGAGCAGTACTTC. Its translation: CASSPRTGSRVAEQYF.

The V call is TRBV29-1, the J call TRBJ2-3; 7 positions agree with TRBD1. Germline trimming cut 6 bases from V and 0 bases from J; bases unmatched to any gene: 9. The CDR3 totals 15 residues. Per germline, CDR1 SQVTM and CDR2 ANQGSEA. The DNA for the CDR3 is TGCAGCGTCGCCTCCCGGGACAGCAGCACAGATACGCAGTATTTT. Encoded protein: CSVASRDSSTDTQYF.

The rearrangement joins TRBV2 to TRBJ2-5, with 7 bases identical to TRBD1. CDR3 length equals 13 residues. Germline assignment: CDR1 SNHLY and CDR2 FYNNEI. Trimming took 8 bases from V and 2 from J; bases not matched to a gene: 5. The CDR3 bases are TGTGCCAGCCGGGGACAGCAACAAGAGACCCAGTACTTC. Its protein is CASRGQQQETQYF.

This clone was found once. The chain links TRBV5-1 to TRBJ2-5; D possibly corresponds to TRBD2 (5 bases). V lost 4 bases to trimming and J lost 3 bases, with 16 bases between them. This CDR3 has 15 residues. Germline CDR1 SGHRS, CDR2 YFSETQ. The CDR3 bases are TGCGCCAGCAGCCCGATCGCCGGGAATAAAGAGACCCAGTACTTC. It specifies CASSPIAGNKETQYF.

The gene calls are TRBV4-2 and TRBJ1-2, with a possible D match to TRBD1 (6 bases). Trimming removed 0 bases from V and 6 bases from J, with 14 bases in between. This CDR3 region has 15 residues. CDR1 LGHNA and CDR2 YNFKEQ come from the germline V gene. CDR3 in amino acids: CASSQDRAGVDGYTF. The CDR3, as DNA: TGTGCCAGCAGCCAAGATCGAGCAGGGGTTGATGGCTACACCTTC.

Here the CDR3 reads CASRDSLNQPQHF. Written as DNA, the CDR3 is TGTGCCAGCCGGGACAGCCTCAATCAGCCCCAGCATTTT. The chain couples TRBV28 to TRBJ1-5; 7 positions agree with TRBD1. CDR3 length: 13 residues. V shed 8 bases and J 3 bases; nucleotides not matched to a gene: 4. Looked up from germline, CDR1 is MDHEN and CDR2 is SYDVKM.

The V call is TRBV29-1, the J call TRBJ1-1, with D maybe TRBD1 (6 bases). The CDR3 extends over 12 amino acids. Trimming removed 8 bases at V and 1 base at J, with 11 bases between. Germline CDR1 reads SQVTM; CDR2 reads ANQGSEA. CDR3 region: CSLKGGNTEAFF. The CDR3 coding sequence is TGCAGCCTAAAGGGGGGGAACACTGAAGCTTTCTTT. The full variable domain, in which reference TRBV29-1 and TRBJ1-1 provide the parts outside the CDR3, is SAVISQKPSRDICQRGTSLTIQCQVDSQVTMMFWYRQQPGQSLTLIATANQGSEATYESGFVIDKFPISRPNLTFSTLTVSNMSPEDSSIYLCSLKGGNTEAFFGQGTRLTVV.

This sequence joins TRBV30 and TRBJ1-5; a possible D gene is TRBD1 (5 bases). This CDR3 comprises 15 residues. Looked up from germline, CDR1 is GTSNPN and CDR2 is SVGIG (reference sequence). Trimming stripped 4 bases from V and 0 bases from J, with 13 bases between. Here the CDR3 DNA reads TGTGCCTGGACACGTCAGGGTAATAGCAATCAGCCCCAGCATTTT. Protein: CAWTRQGNSNQPQHF.

This sequence joins TRBV27 and TRBJ2-7, with 8 nucleotides matching TRBD1. V gave up 6 bases and J gave up 6 bases; unmatched junction bases: 10. The CDR3 has 14 amino acids. Per germline, CDR1 MNHEY and CDR2 SMNVEV (reference sequence). The CDR3 sequence: CASSPSDRVLEQYF. CDR3 bases: TGTGCCAGCAGCCCCTCGGACAGGGTACTCGAGCAGTACTTC.

The rearrangement uses TRBV4-3 and TRBJ1-4; D is unresolved. Germline loops: CDR1 LGHNA, CDR2 YSLEER. V was cut by 6 bases and J by 4 bases, with 15 bases left in between. The CDR3 contains 15 residues. CDR3 loop: CASSRKKGRNEKLFF. The DNA of the CDR3 is TGCGCCAGCAGTCGTAAGAAAGGGCGTAATGAAAAACTGTTTTTT.

V and J are TRBV7-2 and TRBJ1-5, with TRBD1 matching over 9 bases. The CDR3 is 15 amino acids. J lost 6 bases, V lost 7 bases, and 10 bases had no gene match. The germline V gene has CDR1 SGHTA and CDR2 FQGNSA. The CDR3 spells CASTRDRAPRQPQHF. The CDR3 nucleotides read TGTGCCAGCACCCGGGACAGGGCCCCCCGTCAGCCCCAGCATTTT.

CDR3 nucleotides: TGCAGCATGACAGGGACTCGCCTCCGATCCAATGAGCAGTTCTTC. This encodes CSMTGTRLRSNEQFF. The rearrangement uses TRBV29-1 and TRBJ2-1, with TRBD1 as a possible D gene (7 bases). Germline CDR1 SQVTM, CDR2 ANQGSEA. V shed 8 bases and J shed 6 bases, with 23 bases lying between them. This CDR3 has 15 residues.